The rows below give T cell receptor beta chains drawn from one sample of a study of blood T cells in healthy people across ages. TCRdb fed the 5' RACE reads into MiXCR, producing one record per CDR3 protein. The sample records 550,000 to 800,000 distinct CDR3 sequences, around 20% being singletons. The sample consisted of blood. Receptor source: a man between 65 and 80 years old in good health. Each CDR3 is given with its conserved first and last residue. The D gene is left open where the match is weak. The size of a clone is reported for some rows only, either as once, few or many, or as a class for expanded clones.

d_gene | j_gene | v_gene | abundance | CDR3nt | CDR3aa
NA | TRBJ2-4 | TRBV28 | once | TGTGCCAGCACCAACACAGGGGAGGGCAAAAACATTCAGTACTTC | CASTNTGEGKNIQYF
NA | TRBJ2-1 | TRBV24-1 | few | TGTGCCACCAGTGATTTACCCGATGAGCAGTTCTTC | CATSDLPDEQFF
TRBD2 | TRBJ2-1 | TRBV30 | few | TGTGCCTGGAGTGGCGGGACTAGCTGGGATGAGCAGTTCTTC | CAWSGGTSWDEQFF
NA | TRBJ1-2 | TRBV28 | many | TGTGCCAGCAGGGCACCGGGGGGCTCTGAGCGGGGCTACACCTTC | CASRAPGGSERGYTF
TRBD2 | TRBJ2-1 | TRBV13 | few | TGTGCCAGCAGCTTAGAAGGGCTGTCTAGCGGGAGGGGAAACAATGAGCAGTTCTTC | CASSLEGLSSGRGNNEQFF
NA | TRBJ2-5 | TRBV7-8 | few | TGTGCCAGCAGCTCGAACCCTGCTTGGAACCTCCAAGAGACCCAGTACTTC | CASSSNPAWNLQETQYF
TRBD1 | TRBJ1-5 | TRBV6-2/TRBV6-3 | few | TGTGCCAGCAGACAGGGACAGGAGATGAACAATCAGCCCCAGCATTTT | CASRQGQEMNNQPQHF
TRBD1 | TRBJ1-1 | TRBV20-1 | few | TGCAGTGCTAAACGTCAGGGGGGCACTGAAGCTTTCTTT | CSAKRQGGTEAFF
NA | TRBJ2-3 | TRBV4-1 | few | TGCGCCAGCAGCCAATCGGGAAGGGGCTTTGGTGATACGCAGTATTTT | CASSQSGRGFGDTQYF
TRBD1 | TRBJ2-7 | TRBV15 | NA | TGTGCCACCAGCAGAGATGGGGACAGGAGACCCTACGAGCAGTACTTC | CATSRDGDRRPYEQYF
TRBD1 | TRBJ1-2 | TRBV28 | NA | TGTGCCAGCAGGCGGAGGACAGGGGGGAACTATGGCTACACCTTC | CASRRRTGGNYGYTF
NA | TRBJ2-1 | TRBV7-9 | few | TGTGCCAGCAGCCCAGAGGTACTCAATGAGCAGTTCTTC | CASSPEVLNEQFF
TRBD1 | TRBJ2-7 | TRBV7-8 | few | TGTGCCAGCAGCTCCCCCCTGGACAGGTCCTACGAGCAGTACTTC | CASSSPLDRSYEQYF
NA | TRBJ2-7 | TRBV20-1 | NA | TGCAGTGCTAGCGATTTAGCCTACGAGCAGTACTTC | CSASDLAYEQYF
TRBD2 | TRBJ2-7 | TRBV29-1 | NA | TGCAGCGCCTCACCCGGGACTAGCGGGCGGAACTACGAGCAGTACTTC | CSASPGTSGRNYEQYF
NA | TRBJ2-2 | TRBV20-1 | NA | TGCAGTGCCGTGGGGGCCTCGGGCACCGGGGAGCTGTTTTTT | CSAVGASGTGELFF
TRBD2 | TRBJ2-3 | TRBV7-2 | NA | TGTGCCAGCAGCTTATCGGGACTAGCTGCAGATACGCAGTATTTT | CASSLSGLAADTQYF
NA | TRBJ2-5 | TRBV2 | many | TGTGCCAGCAGTGAAAGGGTTGAGACCCAGTACTTC | CASSERVETQYF
TRBD2 | TRBJ2-7 | TRBV20-1 | NA | TGCAGTGCTAGGTCCCCAGCGGGAACCTACGAGCAGTACTTC | CSARSPAGTYEQYF
TRBD2 | TRBJ2-7 | TRBV29-1 | few | TGCAGCGTTGCCGGGACTAGCGCGATCTACGAGCAGTACTTC | CSVAGTSAIYEQYF
NA | TRBJ2-3 | TRBV4-3 | NA | TGCGCCAGCAGCCAAGATGGGGAAACAGATACGCAGTACTTT | CASSQDGETDTQYF
NA | TRBJ1-2 | TRBV7-9 | NA | TGTGCCAGCAGCTTAGAATCCTATGGCTACACCTTC | CASSLESYGYTF
NA | TRBJ2-5 | TRBV2 | few | TGTGCCAGCCAGACTAGAGAATCCCTCGGCCAAGAGACCCAGTACTTC | CASQTRESLGQETQYF
TRBD1 | TRBJ2-1 | TRBV6-5 | few | TGTGCCAGCAGTTACTCCGATTCATGGACAGGGTATGAGCAGTTCTTC | CASSYSDSWTGYEQFF
NA | TRBJ2-6 | TRBV5-1 | NA | TGCGCCAGCAGCTTGGAATCCCCCGGGACACGGGACGTCCTGACTTTC | CASSLESPGTRDVLTF
NA | TRBJ2-1 | TRBV6-6 | NA | TGTGCCAGCAGTTACTCTAATAGCCGACGCAATGAGCAGTTCTTC | CASSYSNSRRNEQFF
NA | TRBJ2-1 | TRBV2 | few | TGTGCCAGCAGTGAATTAGGGGAATACAATGAGCAGTTCTTC | CASSELGEYNEQFF